This T cell receptor beta chain was profiled in a study of PD-L1 blockade in urothelial cancer. Whole-study context: Once treatment had started, blood was analyzed at 3 weeks (second dose) and again at 6 weeks.

Sequenced by immunoSEQ multiplex PCR; TCRdb stores in-frame clones only, minus some. This sample has roughly 100,000 clones, with 89% found just once. The CDR3 is 12 amino acids. Germline CDR1 reads GTSNPN; CDR2 reads SVGIG (reference sequence). Time point described: pretreatment peripheral blood. In the case of this clone: One end of the junction does not line up with germline, which may come from a read error.

The source is a woman older than 75 with urothelial cancer. The chain carries TRBV30 and TRBJ1-1; D is possibly TRBD1 (5 bases). Source: PBMCs, taken around atezolizumab (anti-PD-L1) treatment. The CDR3 sequence is CAGSRGGTEAFF. Here the CDR3 DNA reads TGTGCCGGGAGCCGCGGGGGCACTGAAGCTTTCTTT.